This T cell receptor (beta chain) originates from a study of T cells in Graves' hyperthyroidism and ophthalmopathy. General study findings and limits: With a median lead of approximately 6 months before onset, the model predicted ophthalmopathy. Using 13 V-J features, a model discriminated ophthalmopathy from stable hyperthyroidism.

Details on this clonotype: The antigen is not known.

There were TCR beta CDR3 regions amplified from RNA transcripts. HTBI primers were used for first-round RT-PCR of the TCR CDR3. TCRdb re-analysed the multiplex PCR reads in MiXCR, keeping a single row per CDR3 protein. There are approximately 610,000 distinct CDR3 sequences in the sample; approximately 15% occur only once, and about 3.9% lies in the top ten. Trimming stripped 2 bases from V and 10 bases from J, with 3 bases between. The length of the CDR3 is 11 residues. The J gene is TRBJ1-6, the V gene TRBV12-3 or TRBV12-4; D unclear. The specimen sequenced was blood. The TCR originated in a woman aged 40 to 50 with Graves' ophthalmopathy. CDR3 protein: CASSLKSPLHF. The CDR3 region has the DNA TGTGCCAGCAGTTTAAAATCACCCCTCCACTTT.